Below, 7 T cell receptor beta chains from the same sample are listed, as sequenced in a study of blood T cells in healthy people across ages (dated by TCRdb to the mid-2010s). The library relied on 5' RACE. The sequencing machine was an Illumina HiSeq 2500. The second PCR ran for about 7 to 11 cycles and used a J-beta primer mix along with a sample-barcoded 5' primer. In-frame beta chains were kept once TCRdb had trimmed the public reads at Q25 with fastp and called clones with MiXCR. Rows are unified per CDR3 protein, each entry keeping the most common DNA and genes. The sample table contains 800,000 to 900,000 distinct CDR3 sequences; only one count was recorded for around 62% of them. Clones ranked in the top ten supply 25% to 30% of the sample. The specimen was blood. All receptors come from a man younger than 45 in good health.

In this sample, this clonotype turned up a few times. This chain connects TRBV28 to TRBJ2-7, with D tentatively TRBD1 or TRBD2 (7 bases each). Between the trimmed V and J ends, which lost 2 bases and 3 bases, there was a span of 14 bases. Germline CDR1 reads MDHEN; CDR2 reads SYDVKM. The CDR3 extends over 15 amino acids. The CDR3 nucleotides are TGTGCCAGCAGTTTAGGGAGGGGGCAAGGCTACGAGCAGTACTTC. It specifies CASSLGRGQGYEQYF.

The chain recombines TRBV6-4 with TRBJ2-1; 10 bases map to TRBD2. V gave up 0 bases and J gave up 5 bases; unmatched junction bases: 4. The CDR3 covers 16 residues. Per germline, CDR1 MRHNA and CDR2 SNTAGT. CDR3 DNA: TGTGCCAGCAGTGACTCGGAGCGGGGGGGCCACAATGAGCAGTTCTTC. Translated, it gives CASSDSERGGHNEQFF.

The gene calls are TRBV20-1 and TRBJ2-5; a weak D match, TRBD1 (5 bases). With 5 bases removed from V and 7 bases from J, the gap between germline ends came to 14 bases. The CDR3 is 12 residues long. Germline CDR1 is DFQATT and CDR2 is SNEGSKA (reference sequence). The CDR3 DNA follows: TGCAGTGCTCCAGGGTCTGGGCGGACCCAGTACTTC. This encodes CSAPGSGRTQYF.

This clonotype was observed a single time. This chain uses TRBV6-5 with TRBJ1-2; 10 bases align to TRBD1. Germline trimming cut 5 bases from V and 6 bases from J; bases unmatched to any gene: 9. The CDR3 spans 15 residues. Germline CDR1 is MNHEY and CDR2 is SVGAGI. The CDR3 spells CASSGVGTGEHGYTF. CDR3 sequence (DNA): TGTGCCAGCAGTGGGGTCGGGACAGGGGAGCATGGCTACACCTTC.

This chain uses TRBV5-1 with TRBJ2-5; maybe TRBD2 (5 bases). The CDR3 spans 14 residues. The germline V and J ends were trimmed by 4 bases and 5 bases, with 15 bases remaining between them. In germline, CDR1 is SGHRS, CDR2 YFSETQ. The CDR3 region is CASSPDFEGETQYF. The CDR3 region has the DNA TGCGCCAGCAGCCCGGACTTTGAAGGCGAGACCCAGTACTTC.

This clonotype was seen just once. The V and J genes are TRBV7-2 and TRBJ2-1; TRBD2 agrees at 10 bases. Gene TRBJ2-7 matches the end of the DNA better, so the J call may be wrong. The CDR3 is 18 residues long. Germline CDR1 SGHTA, CDR2 FQGNSA. The CDR3 region is CASSRASGGSSSYNEQYF. CDR3 sequence (DNA): TGTGCCAGCAGCCGCGCTAGCGGGGGCTCGAGCTCCTACAATGAGCAGTACTTC.

This chain connects TRBV29-1 to TRBJ1-4; D unclear. The germline V gene has CDR1 SQVTM and CDR2 ANQGSEA. V lost 7 bases, J lost 8 bases, and 23 bases lay in between. There are 15 residues in the CDR3. CDR3 sequence: CSAGLGRAVPEKLFF. The CDR3 coding sequence is TGCAGCGCTGGGCTCGGGAGGGCTGTGCCCGAAAAACTGTTTTTT.